The 12 T cell receptor beta chains listed next were all sequenced from one sample in a study of beta chain features in type 1 diabetes. Study results and caveats: There was a moderate but significant shortening of TCRB CDR3s in all four CD4+ subsets of Type 1 diabetes patients.

Their recognized antigens are unknown. Investigators reverse transcribed all isolated RNA, so they sequenced expressed TCRB transcripts. Method: immunoSEQ multiplex PCR; TCRdb's copy keeps in-frame clones and lacks some. The data hold about 340,000 clones, with roughly 14% observed a single time. Sequenced sample: naive CD4+ T cells from blood. Receptors originate from a woman between 18 and 30 years old with type 1 diabetes.

This clone was counted only a few times. The chain recombines TRBV7-3 with TRBJ2-1; TRBD2 is a possible D gene (6 bases). The CDR3 runs 12 residues. Germline V gene lookup returns CDR1 SGHTA and CDR2 FQGTGA. The ends were cut back, 4 bases at V and 9 bases at J, with 10 bases in the middle. The CDR3 DNA follows: TGTGCCAGCAGCTCACTTAGCGGTGAGCAGTTCTTC. Amino acids: CASSSLSGEQFF. The full variable domain, its missing parts supplied by reference TRBV7-3 and TRBJ2-1, is GAGVSQTPSNKVTEKGKYVELRCDPISGHTALYWYRQSLGQGPEFLIYFQGTGAADDSGLPNDRFFAVRPEGSVSTLKIQRTERGDSAVYLCASSSLSGEQFFGPGTRLTVL.

The V call is TRBV18, the J call TRBJ2-3, with D possibly matching TRBD1 (5 bases). CDR1 is KGHSH and CDR2 is LQKENI in the germline V gene. V lost 2 bases and J lost 2, with 8 bases in between. This CDR3 is 14 amino acids long. In nucleotides, the CDR3 is TGTGCCAGCTCACCAGTAGGGGCCACAGATACGCAGTATTTT. Amino acid sequence: CASSPVGATDTQYF.

This clone was counted a few times. The chain joins TRBV5-4 to TRBJ2-5; 8 bases are shared with TRBD1. The CDR3 extends over 16 amino acids. The J segment lost 4 bases and the V segment lost 3 bases, leaving 11 bases of the junction unmatched. Germline CDR1 is SGHNT and CDR2 is YYREEE (reference sequence). The CDR3 bases are TGTGCCAGCAGCTCTGGGGCCAGGGGGCCGGGAGAGACCCAGTACTTC. This gives the protein CASSSGARGPGETQYF. Full variable domain (outside the CDR3, taken from reference TRBV5-4 and TRBJ2-5): ETGVTQSPTHLIKTRGQQVTLRCSSQSGHNTVSWYQQALGQGPQFIFQYYREEENGRGNFPPRFSGLQFPNYSSELNVNALELDDSALYLCASSSGARGPGETQYFGPGTRLLVL.

This rearrangement joins TRBV29-1 to TRBJ1-3; D is uncertain. The CDR3 is made up of 15 amino acids. The germline gives CDR1 SQVTM, CDR2 ANQGSEA. V lost 3 bases to trimming and J lost 0 bases, with 12 bases between them. The CDR3 DNA is TGCAGCGTTGATTGGGCCGGCCTCTCTGGAAACACCATATATTTT. The encoded protein is CSVDWAGLSGNTIYF.

This clone was observed a handful of times. The rearrangement links TRBV18 to TRBJ2-3; TRBD1 matches at 7 bases. Germline V gene sequence: CDR1 KGHSH, CDR2 LQKENI. The J segment lost 0 bases and the V segment lost 0 bases, leaving 3 bases of the junction unmatched. This CDR3 has 16 amino acids. This CDR3 reads CASSPPGQPSTDTQYF. The CDR3 region has the DNA TGTGCCAGCTCACCACCGGGACAGCCTAGCACAGATACGCAGTATTTT.

V gene TRBV25-1 combines with J gene TRBJ2-4, with D possibly TRBD1 on 5 matching bases. Between the trimmed V and J ends, which lost 3 bases and 5 bases, there was a span of 11 bases. CDR1 and CDR2 from the germline V gene are MGHDK and SYGVNS. The CDR3 sequence is 14 residues long. The CDR3 DNA sequence: TGTGCCAGCAGTGACAGGGAAACCGAAAACATTCAGTACTTC. This sequence encodes CASSDRETENIQYF.

This clone was counted between two and nine times. The CDR3 DNA reads as TGCGCCAGCAGTCAATGGGGGACTCGAACCTACGAGCAGTACTTC. This codes for CASSQWGTRTYEQYF. The V gene is TRBV23-1, the J gene TRBJ2-7, with D tentatively TRBD2 (6 bases). TRBV23-1 is annotated as an ORF whose role is uncertain. Trimming left V 1 base short and J 2 bases short, with 12 bases between. CDR3 length equals 15 residues.

This clone turned up a few times. This rearrangement joins TRBV27 to TRBJ2-7; D might be TRBD1 (5 bases). The CDR3 sequence is 17 residues long. Germline V gives CDR1 MNHEY, CDR2 SMNVEV (reference sequence). V was cut by 4 bases and J by 2 bases, with 21 bases left in between. CDR3 in DNA: TGTGCCAGCAGTTCCCACCAGCAGGGCCACTCGCCCTACGAGCAGTACTTC. Its translation is CASSSHQQGHSPYEQYF.

CDR3 nucleotides: TGTGCCTGGAGTGATGGGGGGAGGGCCTACCCGTACACAGATACGCAGTATTTT. Its translation: CAWSDGGRAYPYTDTQYF. This sequence joins TRBV30 and TRBJ2-3; 7 bases agree with TRBD2. The CDR3 consists of 18 residues. Germline V lookup: CDR1 GTSNPN, CDR2 SVGIG (reference sequence). The trim removed 1 base at V and 2 bases at J, leaving 15 bases unmatched.

On this clone itself: Germline is not matched at one junction end, which may reflect a read error. The chain combines TRBV5-1 with TRBJ1-1; the match to TRBD1 covers 8 bases. CDR1 is SGHRS, CDR2 YFSETQ, per germline. The CDR3 contains 14 residues. DNA of the CDR3: TGCGCCAGCAGCCCCCGGACAGGGAACGCTGAAGCTTTCTTT. Protein: CASSPRTGNAEAFF. The complete variable domain, with remaining parts taken from reference TRBV5-1 and TRBJ1-1, reads KAGVTQTPRYLIKTRGQQVTLSCSPISGHRSVSWYQQTPGQGLQFLFEYFSETQRNKGNFPGRFSGRQFSNSRSEMNVSTLELGDSALYLCASSPRTGNAEAFFGQGTRLTVV.

This clone was seen a handful of times. This chain connects TRBV15 to TRBJ2-3; a weak D match, TRBD1 (5 bases). Germline CDR1 is LNHNV and CDR2 is YYDKDF (reference sequence). V was pared by 0 bases and J by 4 bases, with 5 bases between. The CDR3 is 13 amino acids. The CDR3 spells CATSRDRADTQYF. In nucleotides, the CDR3 is TGTGCCACCAGCAGAGACAGGGCAGATACGCAGTATTTT. Using reference TRBV15 and TRBJ2-3 for the parts outside the CDR3, the full variable domain is DAMVIQNPRYQVTQFGKPVTLSCSQTLNHNVMYWYQQKSSQAPKLLFHYYDKDFNNEADTPDNFQSRRPNTSFCFLDIRSPGLGDTAMYLCATSRDRADTQYFGPGTRLTVL.

This clone occurred a few times. The chain uses TRBV11-2 and TRBJ2-7; the match to TRBD2 covers 8 bases. V shed 0 bases and J 0 bases; nucleotides not matched to a gene: 4. This CDR3 has 16 amino acids. Germline assignment: CDR1 SGHAT and CDR2 FQNNGV. CDR3 coding DNA: TGTGCCAGCAGCTTAGATAGAAGCGGGAGCTCCTACGAGCAGTACGTC. Its translation is CASSLDRSGSSYEQYV.